The present T cell receptor (beta chain) was sequenced within a study of shared clonotypes between healthy human individuals (TCRdb year 2020). Turning to the overall study: A few men and two women, aged 18 to 49 years, made up the cohort. For each donor, three plates each were used for CD4 naive and CD4 memory, two plates were used for CD8 naive, and one plate was used for CD8 memory. Blood TCR repertoires of roughly 5 healthy adults were deeply sequenced to estimate repertoire size and the extent of clonotype sharing between individuals. To increase sequencing depth and limit assay-specific biases, different laboratories used diverse techniques to prepare libraries and sequence TCR repertoires. Each donor's leukapheresis produced roughly between roughly 0.85 and 10 billion PBMCs. The full study reports these points: Because the study included only a small number of donors, the genetic and exposure-history diversity represented was limited. Sampling was restricted to blood, and TCR repertoires in tissues likely differ from the TCR repertoires found in blood. Even with the large sequencing depth, rarefaction of the sorted-subset datasets indicated that sequencing was incomplete. About 5% of naive CD4, 3.5% of naive CD8, approximately 2.2% of memory CD4, and about 0.4% of memory CD8 clonotypes were shared across a few donors. Naive subsets generally had larger estimated clonotype richness than memory subsets did. Compared with non-shared clonotypes, the clonotypes found in all four sorted-subset donors had higher generation probabilities. Based on pairwise subsampling, the degree of clonotype sharing among donors was expected to be affected by sequencing depth.

The CDR3, cysteine through phenylalanine, is 17 amino acids long. Only the CDR3 region is kept as DNA, spanning 51 bases read in frame from base 1. From V the trimming removes 1 base and from J it removes 5 bases, while the gene matches leave 16 bases of the junction unaccounted for. As encoded in the germline V gene (reference sequence), CDR1 is GTSNPN while CDR2 is SVGIG. Using the deep immunoSEQ assay, TCR CDR3 regions were amplified from genomic DNA by multiplex PCR. Extracted genomic DNA from each cell subset was distributed evenly across all wells of several immunoSEQ 96-well plates, and each plate was treated as a replicate. For sorted subsets, around 0.2 ug genomic DNA, equal to 30,000 to 35,000 T cell genomes, was loaded into each replicate PCR. Purified libraries were measured with a Qubit 3.0 fluorometer, size-checked on a Bioanalyzer 2100, and measured again with the KAPA Library Quantification kit. Every immunoSEQ 96-well plate was sequenced on a dedicated single-read 150-cycle Illumina NextSeq 550 flow cell. The original methods were these. Because the immunoSEQ output included only junctional sequences and no quality scores, the filtering could not be the same as the filtering used for full-length reads. Sequences were annotated with PyIR, a Python wrapper for IgBLAST v1.9, and V/J genes and CDR3 were assigned using IMGT germline references. Reads were removed for weak V/J assignments (E-value above 1e-6), missing CDR3, stop codons, out-of-frame junctions, or ambiguous translated residues. A V3J clonotype was defined by an identical inferred V gene, J gene, and CDR3 amino acid sequence. Percentage overlap between repertoires was computed as shared unique clonotypes divided by the size of the smaller repertoire. Three approaches were used to assess repertoire richness: RTK rarefaction, the Chao1 estimator, and Recon v2.1 estimates of unobserved clonotypes. For all TCRbeta clonotypes obtained by the gDNA method from four donors, generation probabilities were computed with OLGA. The source is immuneACCESS, and TCRdb retained only in-frame sequences with V and J called. Part of the clones is not carried over; for the studies checked, unresolved V genes explain less than half of this, and the remainder is unexplained. Clone size and the V and J calls come from that table; the DNA yielded D and trimming. This sample holds about 1,800,000 clones; roughly 94% were observed only once. The ten largest clonotypes hold approximately 1.2% of the sample.

As regards this clone: The target of this receptor is not known. There are no base qualities to consult, and no much larger clone falls within one base.

CD8 naive samples were obtained by positive selection for CCR7 among CD45RO-negative cells, yielding a CD45RA+CCR7+ population from which TemRA cells were excluded. The donors were healthy, HIV-negative adults with no recently reported acute infections or vaccinations. Every donor was a Caucasian adult residing in Nashville, Tennessee, USA. After blood collection by leukapheresis, PBMCs were isolated using Ficoll-Histopaque density gradient centrifugation and then cryopreserved in the vapor phase of liquid nitrogen. Analytical flow cytometry was used to check the purity and quantity of each magnetically sorted T cell population. From each sorted fraction, genomic DNA was isolated and quantified by UV absorbance on a Nanodrop 2000c.

Recombination linked TRBV30 to TRBJ2-5, with 7 junctional bases fitting TRBD2. The sequence came from a man between 18 and 29 years old in good health. The sample was naive CD8+ T cells sorted from blood. The intended sense of this specimen's cell subset or site label: CD45RA+CCR7+. The nucleotides read TGTGCCTGGAGTGAACTAGGAGTGGCGGGGGTTTTTGAGACCCAGTACTTC. Its product reads: CAWSELGVAGVFETQYF.